This T cell receptor (beta chain) was retrieved from a study of PD-1 blockade in classical Hodgkin lymphoma. Whole-study results and caveats: Diminished baseline TCR diversity has been reported in newly diagnosed patients relative to healthy donors. While CD8+ TCR diversity did not rise significantly by C4D1, CD4+ TCR diversity did. Baseline diversity resembling that of newly diagnosed patients was seen in complete responders.

Measured with immunoSEQ multiplex PCR; TCRdb has only the in-frame clones, and not every one. The table has some 96,000 clones, roughly 89% seen once. Every patient was affected by relapse after autologous stem cell transplantation, while exposure to brentuximab vedotin was not uniform. Complete response, partial response or progressive disease made up the best responses. Germline V lookup: CDR1 MDHEN, CDR2 SYDVKM. The germline V and J ends were trimmed by 1 base and 5 bases, with 5 bases remaining between them. The CDR3 is made up of 12 amino acids. The sample holds one count of this clone. Its target is unknown.

The receptor comes from a human donor with classical Hodgkin lymphoma. The chain recombines TRBV28 with TRBJ1-2; unclear D gene. The material was peripheral blood mononuclear cells (PBMCs), obtained at baseline. The CDR3: CASSLFEYGYTF. CDR3 sequence (DNA): TGTGCCAGCAGTTTATTCGAGTATGGCTACACCTTC.